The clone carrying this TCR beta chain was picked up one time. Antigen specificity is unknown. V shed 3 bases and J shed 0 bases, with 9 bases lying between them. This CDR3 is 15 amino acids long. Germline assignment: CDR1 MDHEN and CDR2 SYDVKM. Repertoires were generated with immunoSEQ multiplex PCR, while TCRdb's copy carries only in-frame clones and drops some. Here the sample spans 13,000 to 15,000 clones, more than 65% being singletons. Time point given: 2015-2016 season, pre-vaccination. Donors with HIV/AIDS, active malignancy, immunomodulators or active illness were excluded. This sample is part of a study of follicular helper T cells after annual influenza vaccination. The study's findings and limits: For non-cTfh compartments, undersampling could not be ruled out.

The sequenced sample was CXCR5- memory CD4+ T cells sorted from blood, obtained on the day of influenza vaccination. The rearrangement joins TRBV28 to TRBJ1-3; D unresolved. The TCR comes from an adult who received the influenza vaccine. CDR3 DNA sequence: TGTGCCAGCAGTTTCTTTCTTAGCTCTGGAAACACCATATATTTT. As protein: CASSFFLSSGNTIYF.